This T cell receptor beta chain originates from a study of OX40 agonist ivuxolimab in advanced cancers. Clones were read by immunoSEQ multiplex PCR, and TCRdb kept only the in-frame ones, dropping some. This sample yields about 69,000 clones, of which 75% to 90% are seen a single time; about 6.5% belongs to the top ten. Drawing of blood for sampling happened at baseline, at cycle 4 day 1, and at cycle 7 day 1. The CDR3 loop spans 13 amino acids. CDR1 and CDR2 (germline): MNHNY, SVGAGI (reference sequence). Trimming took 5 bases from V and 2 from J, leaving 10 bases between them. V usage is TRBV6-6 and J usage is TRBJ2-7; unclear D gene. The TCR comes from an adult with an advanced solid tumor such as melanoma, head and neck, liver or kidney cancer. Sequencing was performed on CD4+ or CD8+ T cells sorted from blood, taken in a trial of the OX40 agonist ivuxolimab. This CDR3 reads CASSRGTPYEQYF. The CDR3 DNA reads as TGTGCCAGCAGTCGAGGAACCCCCTACGAGCAGTACTTC.